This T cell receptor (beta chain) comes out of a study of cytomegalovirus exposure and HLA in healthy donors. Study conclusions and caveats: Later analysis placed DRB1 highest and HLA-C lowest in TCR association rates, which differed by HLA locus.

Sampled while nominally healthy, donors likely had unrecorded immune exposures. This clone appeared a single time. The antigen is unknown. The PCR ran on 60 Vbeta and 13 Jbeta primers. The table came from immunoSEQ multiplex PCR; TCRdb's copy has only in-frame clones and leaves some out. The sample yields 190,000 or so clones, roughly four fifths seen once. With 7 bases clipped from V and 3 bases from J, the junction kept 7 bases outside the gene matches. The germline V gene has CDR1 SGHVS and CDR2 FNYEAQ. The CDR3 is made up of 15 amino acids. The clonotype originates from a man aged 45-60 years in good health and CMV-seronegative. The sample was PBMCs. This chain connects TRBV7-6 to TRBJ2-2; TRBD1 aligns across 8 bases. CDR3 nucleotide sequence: TGTGCCAGCAACGACAGGGGAATCGACACCGGGGAGCTGTTTTTT. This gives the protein CASNDRGIDTGELFF.